Shown below are 15 T cell receptor beta chains from a single sample sequenced in a study of CD8+ T cells in alopecia areata. Sequencing used cDNA as its template, made by extracting RNA and reverse transcribing it. The data were produced by immunoSEQ multiplex PCR, yet TCRdb's version contains in-frame clones alone and is incomplete. The sample carries 150,000 to 200,000 clones, less than 80% recorded once. Here the sequenced sample was CD8+ T cells sorted from blood, taken at week 0. These receptors all come from a human donor with alopecia areata.

This clone turned up a few times. The V and J genes are TRBV4-2 and TRBJ2-7, with unresolved D. The CDR3 extends over 18 amino acids. V was pared by 1 base and J by 3 bases, with 22 bases between. Looked up from germline, CDR1 is LGHNA and CDR2 is YNFKEQ. The CDR3 sequence: CASSQVLVALENGYEQYF. In DNA, the CDR3 is TGTGCCAGCAGCCAAGTATTAGTGGCGCTTGAAAATGGCTACGAGCAGTACTTC.

DNA for the CDR3: TGCGCCAGCAGCCAAGTACTAGCGACACATACGCAGTATTTT. Protein product: CASSQVLATHTQYF. This rearrangement joins TRBV4-1 to TRBJ2-3; 7 nucleotides match TRBD2. The CDR3 extends over 14 amino acids. CDR1 and CDR2 from the germline V gene are MGHRA and YSYEKL. Trimming removed 1 base from V and 7 bases from J; junction bases left unmatched: 5.

The gene calls are TRBV27 and TRBJ2-3; 11 nucleotides line up with TRBD2. Germline V gene lookup returns CDR1 MNHEY and CDR2 SMNVEV (reference sequence). V lost 6 bases, J lost 1 base, and 3 bases stayed unmatched. The CDR3 is 15 amino acids. The CDR3 DNA follows: TGTGCCAGCAGCCTAGCGGGGGGACGCACAGATACGCAGTATTTT. It codes for CASSLAGGRTDTQYF.

V gene TRBV15 combines with J gene TRBJ2-7, with D perhaps being TRBD1 or TRBD2 (6 bases each). Germline lookup yields CDR1 LNHNV and CDR2 YYDKDF (reference sequence). The CDR3 has 15 amino acids. The V and J ends lost 8 bases and 2 bases respectively, with 19 bases between them. The CDR3 reads CATSPGAGATYEQYF. CDR3 DNA: TGTGCCACCTCCCCGGGGGCAGGGGCTACCTACGAGCAGTACTTC.

The gene calls are TRBV10-3 and TRBJ2-7; 7 bases match TRBD2. The J segment lost 4 bases and the V segment lost 8 bases, leaving 5 bases of the junction unmatched. The CDR3 has 12 residues. Germline V CDR1 and CDR2: ENHRY, SYGVKD. The CDR3 sequence is CAIRGEGYEQYF. The CDR3 nucleotides are TGTGCCATCCGCGGGGAGGGGTACGAGCAGTACTTC.

This chain uses TRBV7-3 with TRBJ1-1; D unresolved. CDR1 SGHTA and CDR2 FQGTGA come from the germline V gene. V was pared by 3 bases and J by 1 base, with 6 bases between. The CDR3 covers 13 residues. CDR3 coding DNA: TGTGCCAGCAGCTTCGCCAGGAACACTGAAGCTTTCTTT. Amino acids: CASSFARNTEAFF.

V and J are TRBV9 and TRBJ1-2; D ambiguous. Germline CDR1 and CDR2: SGDLS and YYNGEE. V was cut by 0 bases and J by 8 bases, with 11 bases left in between. This CDR3 region has 13 residues. DNA of the CDR3: TGTGCCAGCAGCGTAGCGTCTGGGCGCGGCTACACCTTC. This encodes CASSVASGRGYTF. The whole variable domain, filled in from reference TRBV9 and TRBJ1-2, reads DSGVTQTPKHLITATGQRVTLRCSPRSGDLSVYWYQQSLDQGLQFLIQYYNGEERAKGNILERFSAQQFPDLHSELNLSSLELGDSALYFCASSVASGRGYTFGSGTRLTVV.

This clone was picked up one time. The chain uses TRBV2 and TRBJ2-7; D possibly corresponds to TRBD2 (6 bases). Germline values: CDR1 SNHLY, CDR2 FYNNEI. The length of the CDR3 is 16 residues. The V gene lost 5 bases and the J gene lost 2 bases, with 19 bases spanning the gap. The chain's CDR3 is CASSRPGVDLTYEQYF. For the CDR3, the DNA is TGTGCCAGCAGTCGACCGGGAGTCGATCTGACCTACGAGCAGTACTTC.

This chain connects TRBV13 to TRBJ1-2, with TRBD1 identical over 10 bases. CDR1 and CDR2 from the germline V gene are PRHDT and FYEKMQ (reference sequence). The CDR3 length is 17 residues. The V gene end was trimmed by 0 bases and the J gene end by 6 bases; junction bases not matched to a gene: 10. The CDR3 sequence: CASSLGLRTGTGDGYTF. CDR3 coding DNA: TGTGCCAGCAGCTTAGGCCTTCGCACCGGGACAGGGGATGGCTACACCTTC.

This clone was observed once. In nucleotides, the CDR3 is TGTGCCAGCAGCTCCCCGGTCGTTACTGGGTCCTACGAGCAGTACTTC. It translates to CASSSPVVTGSYEQYF. The genes are TRBV13 and TRBJ2-7; D ambiguous. The CDR3 runs 16 residues. The germline V and J ends were trimmed by 4 bases and 1 base, with 17 bases remaining between them. The V gene's germline CDR1 is PRHDT and CDR2 FYEKMQ (reference sequence). Together with reference TRBV13 and TRBJ2-7, the CDR3 gives the full variable domain: AAGVIQSPRHLIKEKRETATLKCYPIPRHDTVYWYQQGPGQDPQFLISFYEKMQSDKGSIPDRFSAQQFSDYHSELNMSSLELGDSALYFCASSSPVVTGSYEQYFGPGTRLTVT.

The chain recombines TRBV4-1 with TRBJ2-5; TRBD2 matches at 11 bases. With V trimmed by 6 bases and J by 1 base, 13 bases remained unmatched. Germline CDR1 reads MGHRA; CDR2 reads YSYEKL. This CDR3 region has 18 residues. The CDR3 DNA follows: TGCGCCAGCAGTCCGCGCCCCCTACTAGCGGGGGTCCAAGAGACCCAGTACTTC. The encoded protein is CASSPRPLLAGVQETQYF.

The V and J genes are TRBV7-6 and TRBJ2-6, with unresolved D. Per the germline V gene, CDR1 is SGHVS and CDR2 is FNYEAQ. This CDR3 is built from 15 residues. V gave up 5 bases and J gave up 1 base, with 9 bases separating them. CDR3: CASSRVISGANVLTF. For the CDR3, the DNA is TGTGCCAGCAGCCGCGTTATATCTGGGGCCAACGTCCTGACTTTC.

The gene calls are TRBV6-5 and TRBJ2-2; D uncertain. The length of the CDR3 is 12 residues. In germline, CDR1 is MNHEY, CDR2 SVGAGI. Trimming cost V 6 bases and J 5 bases, with 7 bases left between them. For the CDR3, the DNA is TGTGCCAGCAGCTATCGTACCGGGGAGCTGTTTTTT. This gives the protein CASSYRTGELFF.

This chain uses TRBV12-5 with TRBJ2-2; D perhaps matches TRBD1 (5 bases). The germline V and J ends were trimmed by 0 bases and 4 bases, with 21 bases remaining between them. This CDR3 has 19 amino acids. Germline CDR1 reads LGHNT; CDR2 reads FRNRAP. CDR3 sequence reads: CASGLVFLFVDSRTGELFF. DNA for the CDR3: TGTGCTAGTGGTTTGGTATTTTTATTTGTTGACAGTCGCACCGGGGAGCTGTTTTTT. Full variable domain (missing parts from reference TRBV12-5 and TRBJ2-2): DARVTQTPRHKVTEMGQEVTMRCQPILGHNTVFWYRQTMMQGLELLAYFRNRAPLDDSGMPKDRFSAEMPDATLATLKIQPSEPRDSAVYFCASGLVFLFVDSRTGELFFGEGSRLTVL.

This clone was recorded only once. This chain uses TRBV29-1 with TRBJ1-3; D call uncertain. The CDR3 has 13 residues. Trimming pared 3 bases from V and 0 bases from J, leaving 6 bases between. In germline, CDR1 is SQVTM, CDR2 ANQGSEA. The CDR3 here is CSVEAGSGNTIYF. As DNA, the CDR3 is TGCAGCGTTGAGGCAGGCTCTGGAAACACCATATATTTT.